Sequencing of this TCR beta chain was carried out in a study of CD8 T cells in Susac syndrome. Germline V gene data show CDR1 as SEHNR and CDR2 as FQNEAQ (reference sequence). The CDR3 covers 15 residues. V was cut by 5 bases and J by 5 bases, with 18 bases left in between. Reverse transcription of roughly 0.5 to 1 ug RNA was carried out with random hexamers. TCRdb processed the immunoSEQ multiplex PCR reads anew with MiXCR; each CDR3 protein has one entry. This table holds tens of thousands of distinct CDR3 sequences, roughly 94% found once. The source is a human donor with multiple sclerosis. Sequencing was carried out using CD8+ T cells from PBMCs. This rearrangement joins TRBV7-9 to TRBJ2-5; weak D call: TRBD1 (7 bases). This CDR3 is CASSARTGGRETQYF. DNA of the CDR3: TGTGCCAGCAGCGCCCGGACAGGAGGGCGGGAGACCCAGTACTTC.